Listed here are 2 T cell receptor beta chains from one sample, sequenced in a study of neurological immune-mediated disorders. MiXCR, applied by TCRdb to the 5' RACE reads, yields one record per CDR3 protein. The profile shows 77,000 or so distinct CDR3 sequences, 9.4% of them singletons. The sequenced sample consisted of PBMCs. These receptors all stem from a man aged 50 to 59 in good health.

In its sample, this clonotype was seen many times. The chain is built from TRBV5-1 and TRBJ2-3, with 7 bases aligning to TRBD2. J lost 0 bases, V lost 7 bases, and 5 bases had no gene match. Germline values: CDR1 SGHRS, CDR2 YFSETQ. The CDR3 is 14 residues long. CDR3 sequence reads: CASHREASTDTQYF. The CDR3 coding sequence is TGCGCCAGCCACCGGGAGGCCAGCACAGATACGCAGTATTTT.

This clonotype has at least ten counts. The CDR3 nucleotides are TGTGCCACCAGCAGGGAGACAGGGGGCAATATGCAGTACTTC. Protein product: CATSRETGGNMQYF. The J gene is TRBJ2-7, the V gene TRBV15; 10 positions match TRBD1. The CDR3 runs 14 residues. Germline-derived CDR1 and CDR2 are LNHNV and YYDKDF (reference sequence). J was trimmed by 9 bases and V by 3 bases; bases with no gene match: 8. Full variable domain (missing parts from reference TRBV15 and TRBJ2-7): DAMVIQNPRYQVTQFGKPVTLSCSQTLNHNVMYWYQQKSSQAPKLLFHYYDKDFNNEADTPDNFQSRRPNTSFCFLDIRSPGLGDTAMYLCATSRETGGNMQYFGPGTRLTVT.